This TCR beta chain was documented in a study of blood T cell repertoires in COVID-19. Whole-study context: Sample material is recorded as cDNA or gDNA derived from T cells, B-cell-depleted T cells, or PBMCs.

Patients of the Seattle cohort, enrolled during active infection, were followed longitudinally. The method was immunoSEQ multiplex PCR; TCRdb's version includes in-frame clones alone and lacks a portion of them. Of fewer than 60,000 clones detected, roughly four fifths appear once; the ten largest clones hold more than 20%. The sequencing sample was made of peripheral blood. The receptor was isolated from a woman aged 80 or over with COVID-19, enrolled during active disease.

The CDR3 sequence: CATSDFGAGGANYGYTF. CDR3 nucleotide sequence: TGTGCCACCAGTGATTTTGGTGCAGGGGGAGCTAACTATGGCTACACCTTC. The chain employs TRBV24-1 and TRBJ1-2, with TRBD1 matching 7 bases. The germline gives CDR1 KGHDR, CDR2 SFDVKD. This CDR3 contains 17 residues. With V trimmed by 1 base and J by 0 bases, 7 bases remained unmatched.